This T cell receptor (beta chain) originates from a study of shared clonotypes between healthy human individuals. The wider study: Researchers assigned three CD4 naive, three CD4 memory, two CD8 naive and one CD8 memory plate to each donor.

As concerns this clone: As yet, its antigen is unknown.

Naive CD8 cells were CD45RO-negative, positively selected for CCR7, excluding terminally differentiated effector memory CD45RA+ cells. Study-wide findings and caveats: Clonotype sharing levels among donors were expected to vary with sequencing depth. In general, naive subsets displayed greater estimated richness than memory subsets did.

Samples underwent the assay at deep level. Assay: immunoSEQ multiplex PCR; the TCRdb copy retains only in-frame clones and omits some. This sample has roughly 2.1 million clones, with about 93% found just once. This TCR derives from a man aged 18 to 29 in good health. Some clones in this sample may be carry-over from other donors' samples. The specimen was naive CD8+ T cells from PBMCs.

The CDR3 nucleotides are TGTGCCAGCAGCGAACCTAGCGCCGAGCAGTTCTTC. Amino acid sequence: CASSEPSAEQFF. This rearrangement joins TRBV6-5 to TRBJ2-1; D might be TRBD2 (6 bases). CDR1 is MNHEY, CDR2 SVGAGI, per germline. The V end lost 6 bases, the J end lost 10 bases, and 13 bases lay between the germline ends. The CDR3 sequence is 12 residues long.